The present entry profiles one T cell receptor beta chain with its context. Its antigen is unidentified. Trimming left V 0 bases short and J 0 bases short, with 10 bases between. Germline-derived CDR1 and CDR2 are SGHDT and YYEEEE. The CDR3 runs 16 residues. This entry comes from a study of T cell responses to AZD1222 COVID-19 vaccine. Findings and caveats of the study: Of spike-specific TCRs, nearly half reportedly target regions left unmutated in variants.

Using immunoSEQ multiplex PCR, the repertoire was profiled, and TCRdb retains in-frame clones only, with some absent. The data show over 70,000 clones, with about nine tenths seen just once and roughly 5.3% held by the top ten. The sample in question was peripheral blood, obtained 28 days after the second AZD1222 dose. The TCR originated in an adult who received the AZD1222 COVID-19 vaccine. This chain joins TRBV5-6 and TRBJ1-3; no reliable D call. In DNA, the CDR3 is TGTGCCAGCAGCTTGGGGGCCCTTGACTCTGGAAACACCATATATTTT. This codes for CASSLGALDSGNTIYF.